The 14 T cell receptor beta chains listed next were all sequenced from one sample in a study of T-cell reconstitution after alpha-beta-depleted transplantation in children (dated by TCRdb to the mid-2010s). The treatment or condition label for this specimen denotes: allogeneic hematopoietic cell transplantation with graft depleted of TCRalphabeta T cells and CD19 B cells. Library creation used PCR. The sequencer listed for this sample is Illumina HiSeq 2500. Molecular barcoding was employed in the preparation of TCR libraries, with unique molecular identifiers being used to normalize TCRbeta repertoire quantification. The public sequencing data were trimmed at Q25 with fastp and processed into clonotypes with MiXCR by TCRdb, which kept only in-frame beta chains. Rows are combined by CDR3 protein, so each entry shows the most common genes and DNA. The sample table lists approximately 190,000 distinct CDR3 sequences, around 5.9% of them with a count of one. The leading ten clones occupy roughly 4.7% of the sample.

This material consisted of PBMCs, taken before TCRalphabeta/CD19-depleted stem cell transplant. The receptor source for this set is a girl under two years old with combined immunodeficiency, due to receive a stem cell transplant.

This clonotype appeared many times. The rearrangement joins TRBV29-1 to TRBJ2-5; a weak D match, TRBD2 (5 bases). The V end was cut by 8 bases, the J end by 5 bases, with 27 bases between. CDR3 size: 16 residues. Germline V gene sequence: CDR1 SQVTM, CDR2 ANQGSEA. The CDR3 is CSIGGHLGVLIETQYF. As DNA, the CDR3 is TGCAGCATTGGCGGGCACCTTGGGGTCCTAATCGAGACCCAGTACTTC.

This clonotype was seen ten or more times. The chain carries TRBV20-1 and TRBJ2-1, with a possible D match to TRBD1 (5 bases). The germline V and J ends were trimmed by 5 bases and 13 bases, with 21 bases remaining between them. Germline loops: CDR1 DFQATT, CDR2 SNEGSKA (reference sequence). CDR3 size: 13 residues. Here the CDR3 DNA reads TGCAGTGCTCCCTATGCCAGGTCAGGGAAACAGTTCTTC. This sequence encodes CSAPYARSGKQFF.

This clonotype was picked up many times. V gene TRBV20-1 combines with J gene TRBJ2-7, with 10 bases fitting TRBD2. CDR1 is DFQATT and CDR2 is SNEGSKA in the germline V gene (reference sequence). V gave up 3 bases and J gave up 0 bases; unmatched junction bases: 2. The CDR3 has 14 residues. CDR3 amino acids: CSARTSGFSYEQYF. The CDR3 nucleotides are TGCAGTGCTAGGACTAGCGGGTTCTCCTACGAGCAGTACTTC.

Ten or more counts support this clonotype. This chain uses TRBV27 with TRBJ2-3, with a possible D match to TRBD1 (6 bases). The V end lost 8 bases, the J end lost 6 bases, and 18 bases lay between the germline ends. CDR1 and CDR2 (germline): MNHEY, SMNVEV (reference sequence). The length of the CDR3 is 14 residues. Written as DNA, the CDR3 is TGTGCCAGCTCACCGGGACAACTCCTTGATACGCAGTATTTT. Its translation is CASSPGQLLDTQYF.

The sample holds many counts of this clonotype. This chain joins TRBV29-1 and TRBJ2-7, with D possibly being TRBD1 (5 bases). Trimming took off 1 base at V and 3 bases at J, with 19 bases between the two ends. From germline, CDR1 is SQVTM and CDR2 ANQGSEA. The CDR3 contains 16 residues. The CDR3 spells CSVEGVGPTRDYEQYF. The CDR3 DNA is TGCAGCGTTGAAGGGGTCGGGCCCACCAGGGACTACGAGCAGTACTTC.

At least ten counts were recorded for this clonotype. The chain has TRBV7-9 and TRBJ2-1; D may be TRBD1 (6 bases). V lost 7 bases to trimming and J lost 3 bases, with 16 bases between them. The CDR3 sequence is 15 residues long. Germline CDR1 is SEHNR and CDR2 is FQNEAQ (reference sequence). CDR3 nucleotides: TGTGCCAGCACCAATCCCAGGGGAGACTACAATGAGCAGTTCTTC. Its translation is CASTNPRGDYNEQFF.

This clonotype was observed at least ten times. This rearrangement joins TRBV12-3 or TRBV12-4 to TRBJ2-3; 9 bases are a match to TRBD2. Trimming removed 10 bases from V and 5 bases from J; junction bases left unmatched: 7. CDR3 length: 13 residues. CDR3 amino acids: CATLSGSGDTQYF. The CDR3 nucleotides are TGTGCCACCCTTAGCGGGAGCGGAGATACGCAGTATTTT.

The chain carries TRBV7-2 and TRBJ2-1; 12 nucleotides match TRBD2. The CDR3 loop spans 18 amino acids. From germline, CDR1 is SGHTA and CDR2 FQGNSA. With 0 bases clipped from V and 6 bases from J, the junction kept 9 bases outside the gene matches. The CDR3 region has the DNA TGTGCCAGCAGCTTAGCTGCTAGCGGGAGGGCCGGGGTCAATGAGCAGTTCTTC. As protein: CASSLAASGRAGVNEQFF. Complete variable domain (other parts from reference TRBV7-2 and TRBJ2-1): GAGVSQSPSNKVTEKGKDVELRCDPISGHTALYWYRQSLGQGLEFLIYFQGNSAPDKSGLPSDRFSAERTGGSVSTLTIQRTQQEDSAVYLCASSLAASGRAGVNEQFFGPGTRLTVL.

For this clonotype: This clone may be a read error of a much larger clone one base away. V usage is TRBV4-3 and J usage is TRBJ2-3; 8 bases match TRBD1. CDR3 length equals 14 residues. Germline V lookup: CDR1 LGHNA, CDR2 YSLEER. CDR3 amino acids: CTSSQTGAIDTQYF. DNA of the CDR3: TGCACCAGCAGCCAGACAGGGGCTATAGATACGCAGTATTTT.

This clonotype has at least ten counts. The chain recombines TRBV11-3 with TRBJ2-3; 12 positions agree with TRBD2. Germline CDR1 reads SGHNT; CDR2 reads YENEEA. V lost 1 base to trimming and J lost 5 bases; unmatched junction nucleotides: 19. The CDR3 sequence is 21 residues long. The DNA for the CDR3 is TGTGCCAGCAGCTTAGTGATGGGACCGATACCGACTAGCGGGAGTGTAGATACGCAGTATTTT. The encoded protein is CASSLVMGPIPTSGSVDTQYF.

In this sample, this clonotype turned up many times. The rearrangement links TRBV10-3 to TRBJ1-2, with D hard to call. With 0 bases removed from V and 3 bases from J, the gap between germline ends came to 11 bases. This CDR3 is built from 15 residues. Per the germline V gene, CDR1 is ENHRY and CDR2 is SYGVKD. The CDR3 sequence: CAISESLDLYYGYTF. In DNA, the CDR3 is TGTGCCATCAGTGAGTCCTTGGACCTGTACTATGGCTACACCTTC.

Ten or more counts support this clonotype. The chain employs TRBV28 and TRBJ2-7; 7 bases map to TRBD1. This CDR3 has 17 amino acids. The germline V gene has CDR1 MDHEN and CDR2 SYDVKM. Trimming removed 3 bases from V and 3 bases from J; junction bases left unmatched: 14. CDR3 nucleotide sequence: TGTGCCAGCAGTTTCCCGACATTAGGGACAGAGAACTACGAGCAGTACTTC. It is translated as CASSFPTLGTENYEQYF.

In this sample, this clonotype turned up many times. The V call is TRBV3-1, the J call TRBJ2-3; 9 bases are shared with TRBD2. Germline V gives CDR1 LGHDT, CDR2 YNNKEL (reference sequence). The CDR3 spans 17 residues. V lost 3 bases and J lost 6; bases outside the gene matches: 13. Here the CDR3 DNA reads TGTGCCAGCAGCCAGGAGTCTAGCGGGACCCTGGGGGATACGCAGTATTTT. It translates to CASSQESSGTLGDTQYF.

The V and J genes are TRBV6-1 and TRBJ2-4, with 8 bases matching TRBD1. CDR3 size: 17 residues. Germline V gives CDR1 MNHNS, CDR2 SASEGT. The V gene end was trimmed by 5 bases and the J gene end by 8 bases; junction bases not matched to a gene: 17. The CDR3 DNA is TGTGCCAGCAGTCCCCCGGGACAGGTCGTATCCTACGACATTCAGTACTTC. Its translation: CASSPPGQVVSYDIQYF.